Below, one T cell receptor (beta chain) is given with its context. Its antigen is still unknown. This entry belongs to a study of vaccination effects on CD4 cells after COVID-19. In the study overall: Post-vaccine specimens were collected at a median of 72 days following the second dose. Broader study findings: Marked clonal contraction was seen late after vaccination (in both infection- and vaccine-induced clones).

Repertoires were generated with immunoSEQ multiplex PCR, while TCRdb's copy carries only in-frame clones and drops some. The sample shows over 25,000 clones, about 75% of them seen only once. The CDR3 length is 16 residues. Germline V gene lookup returns CDR1 GTSNPN and CDR2 SVGIG (reference sequence). The V segment lost 3 bases and the J segment 6 bases; nucleotides outside the gene matches: 8. The ViraFEST assay expanded antigen-specific CD4+ T cells with viral peptide pools before sequencing. Following culture for more than 9 days, CD4+ T cells were isolated. Two doses of either BNT162b2 or mRNA-1273 were given to each participant. Nobody among the vaccine recipients had prior SARS-CoV-2 infection (nucleocapsid antibodies were negative). Cultures had half their medium replaced with IL-2 medium on days 3 and 7.

V and J are TRBV30 and TRBJ1-6; 10 nucleotides agree with TRBD1. The TCR originated in a human donor who received a COVID-19 vaccine. Some clones in this sample may be carry-over from other donors' samples. Sample: CD4+ T cells from PBMCs cultured with SARS-CoV-2 spike peptides, taken after COVID-19 vaccination. CDR3 region: CAWRTGGISINSPLHF. CDR3 sequence (DNA): TGTGCCTGGAGGACAGGGGGCATCTCGATTAATTCACCCCTCCACTTT. The variable domain in full, with the rest retrieved from reference TRBV30 and TRBJ1-6, is SQTIHQWPATLVQPVGSPLSLECTVEGTSNPNLYWYRQAAGRGLQLLFYSVGIGQISSEVPQNLSASRPQDRQFILSSKKLLLSDSGFYLCAWRTGGISINSPLHFGNGTRLTVT.